The rows below give T cell receptor beta chains drawn from one sample of a study of blood T cell repertoires in COVID-19. TCRdb keeps only in-frame clones here, not all; method: immunoSEQ multiplex PCR. In the table there are about 85,000 clones, approximately 83% of which are singletons. Sequenced input: peripheral blood. Every receptor here comes from a man aged 55 to 70 with acute or convalescent COVID-19. Each CDR3 is given without its conserved first and last residue. Some rows have no size entry. The others give once, few or many, or a class for an expanded clone.

length: 12; J: TRBJ1-4; V: TRBV5-1; size: -; CDR3: ASSRDTGDEKLF
length: 11; J: TRBJ1-4; V: TRBV5-1; size: -; CDR3: ASSSPPGEKLF
length: 13; J: TRBJ1-1; V: TRBV14; size: -; CDR3: ASSQDRQGLTEAF
length: 13; J: TRBJ2-2; V: TRBV5-1; size: -; CDR3: ASSLAVFGAGELF
length: 14; J: TRBJ2-1; V: TRBV28; size: -; CDR3: ASSSIRGGPYNEQF
length: 12; J: TRBJ1-6; V: TRBV9; size: -; CDR3: ASSEGVVNSPLH
length: 13; J: TRBJ2-1; V: TRBV2; size: once; CDR3: ASSELGGAYNEQF
length: 12; J: TRBJ2-7; V: TRBV5-1; size: -; CDR3: ASSWGTVSYEQY
length: 9; J: TRBJ1-3; V: TRBV20-1; size: -; CDR3: SAYSGNTIY
length: 11; J: TRBJ1-1; V: TRBV12-3/TRBV12-4; size: -; CDR3: ASSLMAGTEAF
length: 15; J: TRBJ1-1; V: TRBV7-9; size: -; CDR3: ASSLIRQGEVKTEAF
length: 13; J: TRBJ1-4; V: TRBV19; size: -; CDR3: ASSPDRGRNEKLF
length: 12; J: TRBJ1-1; V: TRBV7-2; size: -; CDR3: ASSPSGYITEAF
length: 11; J: TRBJ1-2; V: TRBV27; size: -; CDR3: ASSETGPNGYT
length: 14; J: TRBJ1-1; V: TRBV5-1; size: once; CDR3: ASSTNGQGMNTEAF
length: 14; J: TRBJ2-2; V: TRBV7-2; size: -; CDR3: ASSLLAGSYTGELF
length: 14; J: TRBJ2-5; V: TRBV7-9; size: -; CDR3: ASRSRTGGSGETQY
length: 13; J: TRBJ1-2; V: TRBV25-1; size: -; CDR3: ASSESGGGVYGYT
length: 12; J: TRBJ2-1; V: TRBV19; size: -; CDR3: ASSNRGPYNEQF
length: 12; J: TRBJ2-3; V: TRBV6-5; size: -; CDR3: ASSTGLSTDTQY
length: 8; J: TRBJ1-1; V: TRBV29-1; size: -; CDR3: RTGDTEAF
length: 11; J: TRBJ1-6; V: TRBV30; size: -; CDR3: AWLRTGNSPLH
length: 14; J: TRBJ2-6; V: TRBV19; size: -; CDR3: ASSSWTGSGANVLT
length: 13; J: TRBJ1-3; V: TRBV4-1; size: -; CDR3: ASSQEVLTRNTIY
length: 11; J: TRBJ1-4; V: TRBV28; size: once; CDR3: ASSLLGGEKLF
length: 13; J: TRBJ2-7; V: TRBV19; size: -; CDR3: ASSTRTGFSHEQY
length: 9; J: TRBJ1-2; V: TRBV20-1; size: -; CDR3: SANSPFGYT
length: 10; J: TRBJ1-2; V: TRBV6-4; size: -; CDR3: ASSEDSYGYT
length: 13; J: TRBJ1-1; V: TRBV7-6; size: -; CDR3: ASSLGQGLSTEAF
length: 12; J: TRBJ1-2; V: TRBV6-2/TRBV6-3; size: -; CDR3: ASSRTGAHYGYT
length: 12; J: TRBJ2-7; V: TRBV7-3; size: -; CDR3: ASSLMGGGDEQY
length: 12; J: TRBJ1-5; V: TRBV19; size: few; CDR3: ASRNRESNQPQH
length: 13; J: TRBJ2-6; V: TRBV7-2; size: -; CDR3: ASSTSGAGANVLT
length: 12; J: TRBJ1-1; V: TRBV6-6; size: -; CDR3: ASRDRAGDTEAF
length: 13; J: TRBJ2-7; V: TRBV11-2; size: -; CDR3: ASSLDAGTGLEQY
length: 9; J: TRBJ1-4; V: TRBV19; size: once; CDR3: ASKRAEKLF
length: 13; J: TRBJ1-1; V: TRBV7-3; size: -; CDR3: ASSFQGAKNTEAF
length: 10; J: TRBJ1-1; V: TRBV25-1; size: -; CDR3: ASSLTGTEAF
length: 13; J: TRBJ2-1; V: TRBV4-3; size: -; CDR3: ASSQVVATVNEQF
length: 14; J: TRBJ1-6; V: TRBV7-9; size: -; CDR3: ASSSLEQWSSSPLH
length: 11; J: TRBJ1-2; V: TRBV5-6; size: many; CDR3: ASSNRGLGGYT
length: 12; J: TRBJ1-2; V: TRBV27; size: -; CDR3: ASSLYGSYYGYT
length: 12; J: TRBJ2-5; V: TRBV3-1/TRBV3-2; size: -; CDR3: ASSQGTGHGTQY
length: 14; J: TRBJ1-5; V: TRBV19; size: -; CDR3: ASSIGGGGSNQPQH
length: 13; J: TRBJ1-5; V: TRBV10-3; size: -; CDR3: AISESDRGNQPQH
length: 14; J: TRBJ1-6; V: TRBV29-1; size: -; CDR3: SVERGEVLDNSPLH
length: 11; J: TRBJ1-2; V: TRBV19; size: -; CDR3: ASTRDTNYGYT
length: 12; J: TRBJ1-4; V: TRBV15; size: -; CDR3: ATSRAGVSEKLF
length: 12; J: TRBJ1-4; V: TRBV5-1; size: -; CDR3: ASSLDRASVKLF
length: 12; J: TRBJ2-2; V: TRBV7-9; size: -; CDR3: ASSLVENYRELF
length: 12; J: TRBJ2-7; V: TRBV4-3; size: -; CDR3: ASSQEEGSYEQY
length: 10; J: TRBJ1-5; V: TRBV6-5; size: -; CDR3: ASTFVFQPQH
length: 12; J: TRBJ1-1; V: TRBV5-1; size: -; CDR3: ASSLEAANTEAF